The source of this T cell receptor (beta chain) is a study of T-cell reconstitution after alpha-beta-depleted transplantation in children. A TCRbeta library incorporating unique molecular identifiers was prepared. TCRdb re-called the PCR reads with MiXCR, one entry per CDR3 protein. The sample yields 120,000 or so distinct CDR3 sequences, about a tenth seen once. CDR3 length equals 15 residues. V was clipped by 6 bases and J by 4 bases, with 16 bases between them. Germline V gives CDR1 MNHNS, CDR2 SASEGT. This clonotype came up many times. This receptor was identified in a human donor who donated a stem cell graft to a child with acute lymphoblastic leukemia. The chain recombines TRBV6-1 with TRBJ2-1; D might be TRBD1 (5 bases). The source was PBMCs from the stem cell graft donor, collected from the stem cell graft. CDR3 in DNA: TGTGCCAGCAGAAGCGACAGTGATTATTACAATGAGCAGTTCTTC. Amino acid sequence: CASRSDSDYYNEQFF.